These 14 T cell receptor beta chains came from one sample sequenced in a study of blood T cell repertoires in COVID-19 (dated by TCRdb to about 2020). The library relied on the immunoSEQ multiplex PCR assay. As stored in TCRdb, this immuneACCESS dataset retains in-frame rearrangements with V and J assigned. A fraction of the clones does not appear; measured against another copy, unresolved V genes explain less than half of the discrepancy, and the remainder lacks a known reason. In this sample the table shows about 240,000 clones, 82% of which occur a single time. Around 12% of the sample is taken by the ten largest. The sample comprised peripheral blood. The receptors here all came from a woman aged 55-69 years with active or convalescent COVID-19.

This chain joins TRBV27 and TRBJ1-6; D is perhaps TRBD1 (6 bases). Deletions cut 5 bases from V and 6 bases from J, with 14 bases between. The CDR3 runs to 15 residues. Germline-derived CDR1 and CDR2 are MNHEY and SMNVEV (reference sequence). This CDR3 is CASSILDRFNSPLHF. The CDR3 nucleotides are TGTGCCAGCAGTATACTCGACAGGTTTAATTCACCCCTCCACTTT.

This chain uses TRBV9 with TRBJ1-5, with 8 nucleotides matching TRBD1. The germline gives CDR1 SGDLS, CDR2 YYNGEE. The CDR3 runs 14 residues. Germline trimming cut 3 bases from V and 7 bases from J; bases unmatched to any gene: 6. CDR3 nucleotide sequence: TGTGCCAGCAGCGCCGGACAGGGAGAACAGCCCCAGCATTTT. It codes for CASSAGQGEQPQHF.

A single count supports this clone. V gene TRBV15 combines with J gene TRBJ1-1; D not resolved. Germline V CDR1 and CDR2: LNHNV, YYDKDF (reference sequence). This CDR3 spans 13 amino acids. Trimming removed 3 bases from V and 5 bases from J, with 10 bases in between. The CDR3 spells CATSSNRGTEAFF. The CDR3 nucleotides are TGTGCCACCAGCAGTAACCGAGGGACTGAAGCTTTCTTT.

The chain carries TRBV5-1 and TRBJ1-2; TRBD1 might be the D (5 bases). The CDR3 length is 16 residues. Trimming removed 2 bases from V and 3 bases from J, with 17 bases in between. CDR1 is SGHRS, CDR2 YFSETQ, per germline. The chain's CDR3 is CASSFLLGAGDYGYTF. CDR3 sequence (DNA): TGCGCCAGCAGCTTCTTATTAGGGGCTGGTGACTATGGCTACACCTTC. The full variable domain, rest sourced from reference TRBV5-1 and TRBJ1-2, is KAGVTQTPRYLIKTRGQQVTLSCSPISGHRSVSWYQQTPGQGLQFLFEYFSETQRNKGNFPGRFSGRQFSNSRSEMNVSTLELGDSALYLCASSFLLGAGDYGYTFGSGTRLTVV.

In its sample, this clone was seen a few times. V is TRBV3-1 (or the pseudogene TRBV3-2) and J is TRBJ2-1; 7 bases agree with TRBD2. V dropped 8 bases and J dropped 4; count of bases not matched to a gene: 8. CDR3 length equals 14 residues. Germline values: CDR1 LGHDT, CDR2 YNNKEL (reference sequence). The CDR3 DNA follows: TGTGCCAGCCAAGGGCGGGGGACTTACAATGAGCAGTTCTTC. This gives the protein CASQGRGTYNEQFF.

The V call is TRBV30, the J call TRBJ2-2, with D perhaps TRBD1 (5 bases). The CDR3 length is 13 residues. Germline V gene sequence: CDR1 GTSNPN, CDR2 SVGIG (reference sequence). V was trimmed by 1 base and J by 6 bases, leaving 9 bases between them. In DNA, the CDR3 is TGTGCCTGGAGTGCACAGGCGGCCGGGGAGCTGTTTTTT. Translating gives CAWSAQAAGELFF.

This rearrangement joins TRBV12-3 or TRBV12-4 to TRBJ1-2; tentative D call: TRBD1 (5 bases). The CDR3 extends over 13 amino acids. The V end was cut by 4 bases, the J end by 6 bases, with 12 bases between. The CDR3 DNA sequence: TGTGCCAGCAGTTACGGCAGGGTCCATGGCTACACCTTC. Its translation: CASSYGRVHGYTF.

The CDR3 nucleotides read TGCAGTGCTAGTAGACCAGGGGGCAATCAGCCCCAGCATTTT. Amino acids: CSASRPGGNQPQHF. The V gene is TRBV20-1, the J gene TRBJ1-5, with a weak D call TRBD1 (6 bases). Germline V gene lookup returns CDR1 DFQATT and CDR2 SNEGSKA (reference sequence). The CDR3 covers 14 residues. V dropped 3 bases and J dropped 2 bases, with 11 bases sitting between them.

This clone was counted a single time. V gene TRBV5-1 combines with J gene TRBJ1-4; D perhaps matches TRBD1 (6 bases). CDR1 is SGHRS and CDR2 is YFSETQ in the germline V gene. The CDR3 has 15 residues. V was pared by 4 bases and J by 4 bases, with 14 bases between. The CDR3 DNA sequence: TGCGCCAGCAGCCTGAAAGGACAGATTAATGAAAAACTGTTTTTT. This codes for CASSLKGQINEKLFF.

V usage is TRBV14 and J usage is TRBJ1-6; D gene uncertain. The germline V gene has CDR1 SGHDN and CDR2 FVKESK. The CDR3 loop spans 14 amino acids. With 4 bases removed from V and 7 bases from J, the gap between germline ends came to 11 bases. CDR3 region: CASSLNSRNSPLHF. As DNA, the CDR3 is TGTGCCAGCAGCCTAAACTCGCGAAATTCACCCCTCCACTTT. Supplemented by reference TRBV14 and TRBJ1-6, the full variable domain reads EAGVTQFPSHSVIEKGQTVTLRCDPISGHDNLYWYRRVMGKEIKFLLHFVKESKQDESGMPNNRFLAERTGGTYSTLKVQPAELEDSGVYFCASSLNSRNSPLHFGNGTRLTVT.

The chain is built from TRBV6-6 and TRBJ1-1; 7 bases are shared with TRBD1. Germline CDR1 is MNHNY and CDR2 is SVGAGI (reference sequence). The V segment lost 1 base and the J segment 4 bases; nucleotides outside the gene matches: 0. CDR3 length: 13 amino acids. Written as DNA, the CDR3 is TGTGCCAGCAGTTACTACAGGGGCACTGAAGCTTTCTTT. This gives the protein CASSYYRGTEAFF.

The chain is built from TRBV6-5 and TRBJ1-1; D remains unclear. With 10 bases removed from V and 8 bases from J, the gap between germline ends came to 23 bases. The CDR3 extends over 14 amino acids. The germline V gene has CDR1 MNHEY and CDR2 SVGAGI. The CDR3 DNA follows: TGTGCCACCAGGTCGGGTGGCGATCTAAGGGAAGCTTTCTTT. Its protein is CATRSGGDLREAFF.

The chain couples TRBV2 to TRBJ1-2, with D perhaps TRBD1 (5 bases). The germline V and J ends were trimmed by 6 bases and 4 bases, with 12 bases remaining between them. The CDR3 sequence is 13 residues long. Germline V lookup: CDR1 SNHLY, CDR2 FYNNEI. The CDR3 is CASRRGLGYGYTF. DNA of the CDR3: TGTGCCAGCAGAAGGGGTTTGGGCTATGGCTACACCTTC.

The rearrangement links TRBV6-5 to TRBJ1-5; TRBD1 agrees at 9 bases. The CDR3 spans 14 residues. The germline CDR1 and CDR2 sequences are MNHEY and SVGAGI. Trimming removed 0 bases from V and 7 bases from J; junction bases left unmatched: 1. In nucleotides, the CDR3 is TGTGCCAGCAGTTACTCTACAGGGGGCCAGCCCCAGCATTTT. Translation: CASSYSTGGQPQHF.